The following is a T cell receptor beta chain sequence with its context. This sample is drawn from a study of blood T cell repertoires in COVID-19. The protocol was immunoSEQ multiplex PCR, while the TCRdb copy is restricted to in-frame clones and leaves out a portion. This table holds roughly 180,000 clones, over 65% found once. The sequence came from a woman between 50 and 59 years old who had recovered from COVID-19. The sequencing sample was made of PBMCs or T cells enriched from blood (not recorded which).

The CDR3: CASWGGTARYAQYF. CDR3 in DNA: TGCGCCAGCTGGGGGGGGACTGCTAGATATGCGCAGTATTTT. The V and J genes are TRBV10-2 and TRBJ2-3; 7 bases map to TRBD2. The CDR3 extends over 14 amino acids. With 8 bases clipped from V and 10 bases from J, the junction kept 15 bases outside the gene matches. CDR1 and CDR2 from the germline V gene are WSHSY and SAAADI.